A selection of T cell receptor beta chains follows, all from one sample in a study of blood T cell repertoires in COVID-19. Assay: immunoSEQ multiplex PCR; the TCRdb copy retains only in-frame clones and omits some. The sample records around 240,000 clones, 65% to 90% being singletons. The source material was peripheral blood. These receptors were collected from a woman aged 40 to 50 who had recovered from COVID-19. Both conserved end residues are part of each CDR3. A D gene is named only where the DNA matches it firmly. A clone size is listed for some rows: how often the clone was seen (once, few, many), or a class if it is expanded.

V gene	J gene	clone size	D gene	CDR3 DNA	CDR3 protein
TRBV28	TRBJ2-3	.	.	TGTGCCAGCAGTTCCCGTCACATTGAGGGCGCAGATACGCAGTATTTT	CASSSRHIEGADTQYF
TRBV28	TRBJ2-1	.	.	TGTGCCAGCAGTTTATCCGTCAGTCTAGGGCAGTTCTTC	CASSLSVSLGQFF
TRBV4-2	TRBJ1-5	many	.	TGTGCCAGCAGCCATACCATTAGTCAGCCCCAGCATTTT	CASSHTISQPQHF
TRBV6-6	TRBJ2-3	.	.	TGTGCCAGCAGTTACTCACAGGGTGGGAATACGCAGTATTTT	CASSYSQGGNTQYF
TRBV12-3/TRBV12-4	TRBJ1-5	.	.	TGTGCCAGCAGTTCAGGGGTTCAGCCCCAGCATTTT	CASSSGVQPQHF
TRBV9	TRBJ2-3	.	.	TGTGCCAGCAGCGTAGAAGGAGGCACAGATACGCAGTATTTT	CASSVEGGTDTQYF
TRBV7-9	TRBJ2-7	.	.	TGTGCCAGCAGCTTATGGGCGGGTGAGGCGCGCTCCTACGAGCAGTACTTC	CASSLWAGEARSYEQYF
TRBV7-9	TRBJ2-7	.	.	TGTGCCAGCGCAGGCTTTCCAGCCTACGAGCAGTACTTC	CASAGFPAYEQYF
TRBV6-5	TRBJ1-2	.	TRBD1	TGTGCCAGCAGTTACCATGACAGGGCCTATGGCTACACCTTC	CASSYHDRAYGYTF
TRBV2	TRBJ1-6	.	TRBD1	TGTGCCAGAGGGGGCGCCAGGAATTCACCCCTCCACTTT	CARGGARNSPLHF
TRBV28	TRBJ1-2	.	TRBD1	TGTGCCAGCAGTGCCCTCCCCCAGAAGGGGGCGCAGTTGGGCGGCTACACCTTC	CASSALPQKGAQLGGYTF
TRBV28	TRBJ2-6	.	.	TGTGCCAGCAGTCCTCCCGCAGGGCTTTCCAACGTCCTGACTTTC	CASSPPAGLSNVLTF
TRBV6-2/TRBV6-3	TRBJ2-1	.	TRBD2	TGTGCCAGCCGCCTGGGCGGGGGGGCTTACAATGAGCAGTTCTTC	CASRLGGGAYNEQFF
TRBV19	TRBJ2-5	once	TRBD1	TGTGCCAGTAGTATAGGGGCTGCAGGGGGCAGGGGAGAGACCCAGTACTTC	CASSIGAAGGRGETQYF
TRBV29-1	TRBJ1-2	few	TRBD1	TGCAGCGTTGAGGGGGACAGTGGGCTAGGTGGCTACACCTTC	CSVEGDSGLGGYTF
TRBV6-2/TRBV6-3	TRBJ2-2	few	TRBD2	TGTGCCAGCAGCCAACCGGCAACTTTGGGGACTAGCGGGGGAAGGAGCACCGGGGAGCTGTTTTTT	CASSQPATLGTSGGRSTGELFF
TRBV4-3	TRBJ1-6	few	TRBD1	TGCGCCAGCAGCCAAGACCCAACAGGGGATTCACCCCTCCACTTT	CASSQDPTGDSPLHF
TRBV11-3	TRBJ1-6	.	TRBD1	TGTGCCAGCAGCCGCGACAGGGCGCGTAATTCACCCCTCCACTTT	CASSRDRARNSPLHF
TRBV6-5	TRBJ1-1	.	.	TGTGCCACTTTTGCGAGCCCCGGGGACACTGAAGCTTTCTTT	CATFASPGDTEAFF
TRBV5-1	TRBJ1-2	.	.	TGCGCCAGCAGCTTCTCCGGGACATCTTATGGCTACACCTTC	CASSFSGTSYGYTF
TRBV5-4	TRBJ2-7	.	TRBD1	TGTGCCAGCAGCAACCGGGACAGGGGGCCCCTGCAGCAGTACTTC	CASSNRDRGPLQQYF
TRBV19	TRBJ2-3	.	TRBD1	TGTGCCAGCTCCGGGACAGGGGCTCCAGATACGCAGTATTTT	CASSGTGAPDTQYF
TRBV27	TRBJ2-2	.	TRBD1	TGTGCCAGCAGAGTACAGGGGGCCGGGGAGCTGTTTTTT	CASRVQGAGELFF
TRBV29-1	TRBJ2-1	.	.	TGCAGCGTACTGAACGATGAGCAGTTCTTC	CSVLNDEQFF
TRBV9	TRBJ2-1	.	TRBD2	TGTGCCAGCAGCCCCCGACTAGCTTACAATGAGCAGTTCTTC	CASSPRLAYNEQFF